Described below is a single T cell receptor beta chain sequence and its context. Its antigen is not known. The sample is drawn from a study of vaccination and CD4 T cells after COVID-19. Indicated treatment: roughly 11-day PBMC culture with coronavirus spike peptide pools or control peptides (ViraFEST assay). The CDR3 spans 14 residues. The germline V gene has CDR1 MDHEN and CDR2 SYDVKM. Germline trimming cut 6 bases from V and 6 bases from J; bases unmatched to any gene: 9. Sequenced with the Oncomine TCR Beta short-read assay was DNA taken from cultured CD4+ T cells. TCRdb reanalysed the PCR reads using MiXCR and keeps one entry per CDR3 protein. This sample carries 20,000 to 25,000 distinct CDR3 sequences, around 43% of them seen once, and the ten largest clones take around 12%.

The origin of this receptor is a human donor who had recovered from COVID-19. The sample comprised CD4+ T cells from blood, cultured in vitro. The genes are TRBV28 and TRBJ2-3, with 7 bases fitting TRBD1. CDR3 DNA: TGTGCCAGCAGACGACCGGTCAGGGGGGATACGCAGTATTTT. It is translated as CASRRPVRGDTQYF.